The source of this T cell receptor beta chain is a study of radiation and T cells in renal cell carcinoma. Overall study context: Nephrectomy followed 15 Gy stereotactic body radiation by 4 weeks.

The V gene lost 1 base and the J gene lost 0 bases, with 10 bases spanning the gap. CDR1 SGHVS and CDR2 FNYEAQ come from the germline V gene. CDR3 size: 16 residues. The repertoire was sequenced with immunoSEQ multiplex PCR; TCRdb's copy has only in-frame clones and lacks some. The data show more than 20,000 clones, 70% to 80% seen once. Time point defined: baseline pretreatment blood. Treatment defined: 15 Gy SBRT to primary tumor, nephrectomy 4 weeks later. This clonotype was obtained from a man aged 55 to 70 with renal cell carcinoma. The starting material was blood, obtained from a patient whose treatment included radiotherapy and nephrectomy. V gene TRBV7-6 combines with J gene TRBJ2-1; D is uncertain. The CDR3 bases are TGTGCCAGCAGCTTAGTTCCAGTGGGCTCCTACAATGAGCAGTTCTTC. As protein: CASSLVPVGSYNEQFF.